This T cell receptor (beta chain) derives from a study of OX40 agonist ivuxolimab in advanced cancers. Study context: With a range of roughly 20 to 80, age averaged approximately 54 years, and 65% to 85% were male. Whole-study findings and limits: CD4+ T cells averaged fewer expanded clones than CD8+ T cells.

Individuals having autoimmune disease history or systemic immunosuppression were not enrolled. With respect to this clone: What it binds is unknown.

J gave up 3 bases and V 2 bases, and 10 bases lay outside the gene matches. Germline CDR1 reads KGHSH; CDR2 reads LQKENI. The CDR3 has 16 residues. Profiled with immunoSEQ multiplex PCR; TCRdb holds only in-frame clones, not every one. Of tens of thousands of clones listed, about 82% were seen once; the top ten hold around 1%. The sequence came from an adult with an advanced solid tumor such as melanoma, head and neck, liver or kidney cancer. The gene calls are TRBV18 and TRBJ2-7, with 7 positions matching TRBD2. This material consisted of CD4+ or CD8+ T cells sorted from blood, taken in a trial of the OX40 agonist ivuxolimab. The CDR3 sequence: CASSPALAAVLYEQYF. CDR3 sequence (DNA): TGTGCCAGCTCACCAGCCCTAGCGGCCGTACTCTACGAGCAGTACTTC.